The 14 T cell receptor beta chains listed next were all sequenced from one sample in a study of T cell repertoires in aging, cancer and after chemotherapy. Rearranged V-D-J TRB sequences were amplified with a mixed TRB-A/B primer pool. TCRdb independently ran MiXCR on the multiplex PCR reads; one entry per CDR3 protein. The sample has about 13,000 distinct CDR3 sequences; around a quarter are singletons. Peripheral blood genomic DNA, not sorted cells or RNA, was the template. The specimen sequenced was blood. The receptors come from a human donor in good health.

This clonotype is medium-sized (0.01 to 0.1%) within its sample. The rearrangement uses TRBV6-1 and TRBJ2-2, with D possibly being TRBD1 or TRBD2 (5 bases each). Germline loops: CDR1 MNHNS, CDR2 SASEGT. V lost 0 bases and J lost 3, with 5 bases in between. The CDR3 is 14 amino acids. The CDR3 nucleotides read TGTGCCAGCAGTGAAGCGGGGGACACCGGGGAGCTGTTTTTT. It specifies CASSEAGDTGELFF.

The chain has TRBV10-2 and TRBJ2-4; D call uncertain. Germline CDR1 and CDR2: WSHSY and SAAADI. Trimming stripped 6 bases from V and 0 bases from J, with 12 bases between. This CDR3 is built from 15 residues. The CDR3 DNA reads TGCGCCAGCAGCGAGCACAGCGTAGCCAAAAACATTCAGTACTTC. Residues: CASSEHSVAKNIQYF.

CDR3 protein: CASSVGAVADSPLHF. CDR3 bases: TGTGCCAGCAGCGTAGGGGCAGTGGCTGATTCACCCCTCCACTTT. J is TRBJ1-6 and V is TRBV12-3 or TRBV12-4; perhaps TRBD1 as D (5 bases). This CDR3 has 15 amino acids. V was shortened by 6 bases and J by 8 bases, with 17 bases between the two germline ends.

This clonotype was picked up a small number of times. The chain links TRBV18 to TRBJ1-4, with 7 bases identical to TRBD1. The CDR3 totals 14 residues. With 3 bases clipped from V and 7 bases from J, the junction kept 5 bases outside the gene matches. Germline V gene sequence: CDR1 KGHSH, CDR2 LQKENI. The CDR3 sequence: CASSPDRVGEKLFF. CDR3 DNA: TGTGCCAGCTCACCTGACAGGGTTGGTGAAAAACTGTTTTTT.

This sequence joins TRBV7-2 and TRBJ1-1, with D maybe TRBD1 (6 bases). V was cut by 4 bases and J by 0 bases, with 12 bases left in between. This CDR3 has 15 residues. The germline CDR1 and CDR2 sequences are SGHTA and FQGNSA. This CDR3 is CASSSQGNLNTEAFF. Written as DNA, the CDR3 is TGTGCCAGCAGCTCGCAGGGGAACTTGAACACTGAAGCTTTCTTT.

By share, this clonotype ranks as medium-sized. The chain combines TRBV6-5 with TRBJ1-2, with D maybe TRBD1 (6 bases). Germline assignment: CDR1 MNHEY and CDR2 SVGAGI. The CDR3 has 12 residues. Between the trimmed V and J ends, which lost 5 bases and 8 bases, there was a span of 12 bases. In DNA form, the CDR3 reads TGTGCCAGCAGTCCACAGGGTACCGGCTACACCTTC. Its protein is CASSPQGTGYTF.

As concerns this clonotype: A much larger clone differs from this one at a single base, so this may be a read error. The chain combines TRBV20-1 with TRBJ2-1, with no clear D. With 6 bases removed from V and 9 bases from J, the gap between germline ends came to 18 bases. Germline assignment: CDR1 DFQATT and CDR2 SNEGSKA (reference sequence). The CDR3 runs 13 residues. The CDR3 DNA is TGCAGTGCCCTCCGCCCGCAGTGGTCTGAGCAGTTCTTC. Translated, it gives CSALRPQWSEQFF.

The table lists this clonotype with a few counts. The V gene is TRBV10-3, the J gene TRBJ1-1; D unclear. CDR3 size: 13 residues. Germline CDR1 reads ENHRY; CDR2 reads SYGVKD. V was clipped by 5 bases and J by 6 bases, with 13 bases between them. The CDR3: CAISHTWGPEAFF. The DNA for the CDR3 is TGTGCCATCAGTCACACCTGGGGTCCTGAAGCTTTCTTT.

This clonotype was picked up a small number of times. CDR3 bases: TGTGCCAGCAGTTACTGGCCCAGCAATCAGCCCCAGCATTTT. Translation: CASSYWPSNQPQHF. The chain employs TRBV27 and TRBJ1-5; D call uncertain. CDR1 MNHEY and CDR2 SMNVEV come from the germline V gene (reference sequence). The CDR3 length is 14 residues. V dropped 4 bases and J dropped 1 base, with 8 bases sitting between them.

This clonotype is classed as medium-sized (0.01 to 0.1%). The chain combines TRBV6-5 with TRBJ1-2; D perhaps matches TRBD1 (5 bases). CDR3 length: 16 residues. V was cut by 6 bases and J by 6 bases, with 23 bases left in between. Germline loops: CDR1 MNHEY, CDR2 SVGAGI. The CDR3 is CASSGQRTGRAHGYTF. CDR3 bases: TGTGCCAGCAGCGGACAAAGGACGGGAAGGGCCCATGGCTACACCTTC.

The CDR3 DNA reads as TGCGCCAGCAGTCAGTGGCGGGGGGAATACAATGAGCAGTTCTTC. It specifies CASSQWRGEYNEQFF. V gene TRBV10-1 combines with J gene TRBJ2-1, with 8 nucleotides matching TRBD2. From germline, CDR1 is WNHNN and CDR2 SYGVQD (reference sequence). The CDR3 spans 15 residues. V was clipped by 5 bases and J by 4 bases; unmatched bases: 7.

The rearrangement joins TRBV20-1 to TRBJ2-2, with a possible D match to TRBD1 (5 bases). Germline CDR1 is DFQATT and CDR2 is SNEGSKA (reference sequence). The CDR3 consists of 14 residues. V shed 3 bases and J shed 1 base, with 9 bases lying between them. CDR3 DNA sequence: TGCAGTGCTAGTCAGGGATGGAACACCGGGGAGCTGTTTTTT. Amino acid sequence: CSASQGWNTGELFF.

This clonotype has just a few counts. The V gene is TRBV19, the J gene TRBJ1-5; D not resolved. Trimming left V 3 bases short and J 4 bases short, with 7 bases between. CDR1 and CDR2 (germline): LNHDA, SQIVND (reference sequence). CDR3 length: 13 residues. The CDR3 DNA is TGTGCCAGTAGTATTGATGGAAATCAGCCCCAGCATTTT. Residues: CASSIDGNQPQHF.

This clonotype is labeled as medium-sized. This sequence joins TRBV6-1 and TRBJ2-1; D is possibly TRBD2 (6 bases). Trimming left V 2 bases short and J 6 bases short, with 14 bases between. This CDR3 is 15 amino acids long. The germline V gene has CDR1 MNHNS and CDR2 SASEGT. The CDR3 bases are TGTGCCAGCAGTGAAAAGCGACTAGTTGGCAATGAGCAGTTCTTC. Translation: CASSEKRLVGNEQFF.